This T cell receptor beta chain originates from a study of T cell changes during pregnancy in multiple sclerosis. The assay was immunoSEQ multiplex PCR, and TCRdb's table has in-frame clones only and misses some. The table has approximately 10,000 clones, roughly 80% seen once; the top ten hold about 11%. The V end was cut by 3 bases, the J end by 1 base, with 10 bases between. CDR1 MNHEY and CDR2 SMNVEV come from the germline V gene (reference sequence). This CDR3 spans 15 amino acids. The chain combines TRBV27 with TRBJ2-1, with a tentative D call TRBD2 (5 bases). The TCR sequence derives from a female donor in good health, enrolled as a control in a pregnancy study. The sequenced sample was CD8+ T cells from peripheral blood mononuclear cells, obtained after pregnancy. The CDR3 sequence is CASSFHGESYNEQFF. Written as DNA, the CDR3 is TGTGCCAGCAGTTTCCACGGGGAGTCCTACAATGAGCAGTTCTTC.